This T cell receptor (beta chain) was sequenced in a study of OX40 agonist ivuxolimab in advanced cancers. Study-wide findings and caveats: Those patients achieving a partial response at 0.1-3.0 mg/kg showed among the lowest clonal expansion. At doses 0.1 to 3.0 mg/kg, CD4+ and CD8+ clones expanded.

The CDR3 loop spans 15 amino acids. Germline V gene sequence: CDR1 ENHRY, CDR2 SYGVKD. The V end was cut by 0 bases, the J end by 9 bases, with 15 bases between. With regard to this clone: Antigen: not known.

Sampling of blood occurred at baseline, cycle 4 day 1, and cycle 7 day 1. Generated by immunoSEQ multiplex PCR, the TCRdb table keeps only in-frame clones and is missing some. This table holds 35,000 to 40,000 clones, 65% to 80% found once. Specimen: CD4+ or CD8+ T cells sorted from blood, collected in a trial of the OX40 agonist ivuxolimab. J is TRBJ2-1 and V is TRBV10-3; tentative D call: TRBD2 (5 bases). This receptor was taken from an adult with an advanced solid tumor such as melanoma, head and neck, liver or kidney cancer. The CDR3 loop is CAISESRGSGGEQFF. The CDR3 nucleotides read TGTGCCATCAGTGAGTCCCGGGGTTCAGGCGGTGAGCAGTTCTTC.